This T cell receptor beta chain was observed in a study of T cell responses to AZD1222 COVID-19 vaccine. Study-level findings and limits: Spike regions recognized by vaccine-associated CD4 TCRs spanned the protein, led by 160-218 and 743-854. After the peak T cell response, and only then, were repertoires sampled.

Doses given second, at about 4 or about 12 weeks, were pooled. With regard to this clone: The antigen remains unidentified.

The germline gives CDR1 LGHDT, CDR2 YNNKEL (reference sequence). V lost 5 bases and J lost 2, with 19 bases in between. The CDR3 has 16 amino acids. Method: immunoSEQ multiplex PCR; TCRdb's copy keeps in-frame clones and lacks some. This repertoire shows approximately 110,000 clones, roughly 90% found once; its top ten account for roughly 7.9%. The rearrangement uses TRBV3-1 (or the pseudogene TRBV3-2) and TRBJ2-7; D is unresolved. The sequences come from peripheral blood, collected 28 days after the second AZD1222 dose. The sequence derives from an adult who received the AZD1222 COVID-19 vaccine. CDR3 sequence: CASSIDSSIFTYEQYF. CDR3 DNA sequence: TGTGCCAGCAGCATTGACTCCTCGATATTTACCTACGAGCAGTACTTC.